The 4 T cell receptor beta chains in this list originate from one sample, sequenced in a study of T cell responses to AZD1222 COVID-19 vaccine. Repertoires were generated with immunoSEQ multiplex PCR, while TCRdb's copy carries only in-frame clones and drops some. Of 110,000 to 150,000 clones in the sample, 75% to 90% are singletons; the top ten hold roughly 1.7%. The material was peripheral blood, obtained on day 0 of AZD1222 vaccination. The receptor source for this set is an adult in good health.

The chain is built from TRBV4-1 and TRBJ2-5, with 8 bases that match TRBD2. Germline V gives CDR1 MGHRA, CDR2 YSYEKL. This CDR3 is 17 amino acids long. V trimming: 1 base; J trimming: 5 bases; junction bases outside the gene matches: 12. The CDR3 reads CASSQGRPGGTEETQYF. The CDR3, as DNA: TGCGCCAGCAGCCAAGGCCGCCCGGGGGGGACCGAGGAGACCCAGTACTTC.

V usage is TRBV3-1 (or the pseudogene TRBV3-2) and J usage is TRBJ2-1; D may be TRBD2 (5 bases). The CDR3 totals 13 residues. Per germline, CDR1 LGHDT and CDR2 YNNKEL (reference sequence). V lost 3 bases and J lost 13, with 16 bases in between. The CDR3 DNA is TGTGCCAGCAGCCACCGAAGGTCGGGGAACCAGTTCTTC. This gives the protein CASSHRRSGNQFF.

The V call is TRBV13, the J call TRBJ2-7; 8 nucleotides align to TRBD2. This CDR3 spans 14 amino acids. Germline CDR1 and CDR2: PRHDT and FYEKMQ (reference sequence). J lost 4 bases, V lost 5 bases, and 7 bases had no gene match. CDR3 nucleotide sequence: TGTGCCAGCAGCAACGGGCGGGAGGCTTACGAGCAGTACTTC. Translating gives CASSNGREAYEQYF.

This rearrangement joins TRBV7-8 to TRBJ2-7; D ambiguous. CDR3 length: 13 amino acids. Germline CDR1 SGHVS, CDR2 FQNEAQ. The germline V and J ends were trimmed by 5 bases and 0 bases, with 8 bases remaining between them. The CDR3 sequence is CASSQTTSYEQYF. The DNA of the CDR3 is TGTGCCAGCAGCCAGACCACCTCCTACGAGCAGTACTTC.